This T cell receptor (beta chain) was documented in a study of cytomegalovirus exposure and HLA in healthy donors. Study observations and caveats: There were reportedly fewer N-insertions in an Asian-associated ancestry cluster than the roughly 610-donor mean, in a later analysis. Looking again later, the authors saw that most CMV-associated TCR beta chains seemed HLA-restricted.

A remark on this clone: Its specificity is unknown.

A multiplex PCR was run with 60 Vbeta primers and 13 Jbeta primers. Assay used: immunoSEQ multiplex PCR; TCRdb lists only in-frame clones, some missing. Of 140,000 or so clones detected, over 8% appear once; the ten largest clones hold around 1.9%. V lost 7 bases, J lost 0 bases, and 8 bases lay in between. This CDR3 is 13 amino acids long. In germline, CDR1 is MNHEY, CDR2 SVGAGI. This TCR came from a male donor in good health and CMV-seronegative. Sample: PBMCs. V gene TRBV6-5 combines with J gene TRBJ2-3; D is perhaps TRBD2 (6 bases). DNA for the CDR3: TGTGCCAGCAAGGGGACTAGCACAGATACGCAGTATTTT. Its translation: CASKGTSTDTQYF.